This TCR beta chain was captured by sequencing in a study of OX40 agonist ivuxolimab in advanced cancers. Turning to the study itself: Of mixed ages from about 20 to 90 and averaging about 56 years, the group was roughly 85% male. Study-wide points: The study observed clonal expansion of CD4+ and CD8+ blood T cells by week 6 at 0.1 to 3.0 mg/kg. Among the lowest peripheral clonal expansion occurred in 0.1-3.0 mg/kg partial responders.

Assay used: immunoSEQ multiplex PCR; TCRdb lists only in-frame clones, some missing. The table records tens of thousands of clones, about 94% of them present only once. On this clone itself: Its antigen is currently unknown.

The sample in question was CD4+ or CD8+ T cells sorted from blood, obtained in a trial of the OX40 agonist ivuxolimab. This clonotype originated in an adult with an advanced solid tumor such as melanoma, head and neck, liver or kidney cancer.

The CDR3 DNA reads as TGTGCCAGCAGCTCCGGGACGTTTACCTACGAGCAGTACTTC. Translation gives CASSSGTFTYEQYF. This chain connects TRBV7-9 to TRBJ2-7; D may correspond to TRBD1 or TRBD2 (5 bases each). This CDR3 comprises 14 residues. Germline assignment: CDR1 SEHNR and CDR2 FQNEAQ (reference sequence). Trimming cost V 4 bases and J 2 bases, with 12 bases left between them.